The source of this T cell receptor (beta chain) is a study of blood T cell repertoires in COVID-19. The wider study: Samples came from the United States, Italy and Spain, spanning acute and convalescent COVID-19. PBMCs, B-cell-depleted T cells, or T cells were the source of the cDNA or gDNA that made up the material.

Germline V gene data show CDR1 as SNHLY and CDR2 as FYNNEI. The V end lost 6 bases, the J end lost 5 bases, and 16 bases lay between the germline ends. The CDR3 consists of 14 residues. Per the study methods: By means of reference gene primer amplification, nucleated cell counts were estimated. Using immunoSEQ multiplex PCR, the repertoire was profiled, and TCRdb retains in-frame clones only, with some absent. For V, J and clone size, that table is used; D and trimming come from the DNA. Of some 200,000 clones listed, 80% to 90% are singletons. The sample was peripheral blood. This rearrangement joins TRBV2 to TRBJ2-5; no clear D. The clonotype comes from a woman aged 50 to 60 with active or convalescent COVID-19. Here the CDR3 reads CASSTQSFGETQYF. In nucleotides, the CDR3 is TGTGCCAGCAGCACCCAAAGTTTCGGGGAGACCCAGTACTTC.